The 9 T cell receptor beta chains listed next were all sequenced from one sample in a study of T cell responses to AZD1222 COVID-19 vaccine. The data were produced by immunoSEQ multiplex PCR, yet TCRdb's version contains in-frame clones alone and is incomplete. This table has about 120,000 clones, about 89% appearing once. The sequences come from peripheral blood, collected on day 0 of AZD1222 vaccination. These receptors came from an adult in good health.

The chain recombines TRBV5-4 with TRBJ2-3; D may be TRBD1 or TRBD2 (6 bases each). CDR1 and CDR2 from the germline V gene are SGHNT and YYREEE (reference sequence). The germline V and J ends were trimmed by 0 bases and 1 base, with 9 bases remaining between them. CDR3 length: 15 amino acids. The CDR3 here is CASSLDREGTDTQYF. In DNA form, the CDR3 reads TGTGCCAGCAGCTTGGACAGGGAGGGCACAGATACGCAGTATTTT.

The CDR3 nucleotides are TGTGCCAGTAGTGGGGACTGGTCCACTGAAGCTTTCTTT. It translates to CASSGDWSTEAFF. This chain links TRBV19 with TRBJ1-1, with a tentative D call TRBD1 (5 bases). Deletions cut 5 bases from V and 4 bases from J, with 11 bases between. The CDR3 spans 13 residues. Germline V CDR1 and CDR2: LNHDA, SQIVND (reference sequence).

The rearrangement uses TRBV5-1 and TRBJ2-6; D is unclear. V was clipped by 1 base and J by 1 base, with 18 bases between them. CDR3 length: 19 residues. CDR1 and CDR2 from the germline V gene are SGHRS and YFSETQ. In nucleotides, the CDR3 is TGCGCCAGCAGCTTGAGGGTTACCGATAGAGGATCTGGGGCCAACGTCCTGACTTTC. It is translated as CASSLRVTDRGSGANVLTF.

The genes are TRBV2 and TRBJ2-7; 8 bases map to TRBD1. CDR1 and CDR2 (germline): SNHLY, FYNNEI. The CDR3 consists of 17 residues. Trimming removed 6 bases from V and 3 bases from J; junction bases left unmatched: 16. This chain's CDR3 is CASSVGQGGLMGYEQYF. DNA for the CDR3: TGTGCCAGCAGCGTTGGACAGGGTGGGTTAATGGGCTACGAGCAGTACTTC.

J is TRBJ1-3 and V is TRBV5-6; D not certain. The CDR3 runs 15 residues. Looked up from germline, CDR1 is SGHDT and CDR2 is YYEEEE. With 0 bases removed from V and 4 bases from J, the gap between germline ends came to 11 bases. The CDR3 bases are TGTGCCAGCAGCTTGGAAGGCCTACGAGGAAACACCATATATTTT. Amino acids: CASSLEGLRGNTIYF.

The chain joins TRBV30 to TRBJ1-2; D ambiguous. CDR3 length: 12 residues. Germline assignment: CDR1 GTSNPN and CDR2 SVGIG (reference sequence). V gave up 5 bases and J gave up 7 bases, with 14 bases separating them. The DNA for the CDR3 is TGTGCCTGGCAGCTGCCTACGCGTGGCTACACCTTC. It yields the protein CAWQLPTRGYTF.

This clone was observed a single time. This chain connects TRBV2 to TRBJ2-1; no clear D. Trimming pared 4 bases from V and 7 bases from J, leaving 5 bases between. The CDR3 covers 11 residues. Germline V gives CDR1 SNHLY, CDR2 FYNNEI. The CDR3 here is CASSAWNEQFF. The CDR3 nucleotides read TGTGCCAGCAGTGCCTGGAATGAGCAGTTCTTC.

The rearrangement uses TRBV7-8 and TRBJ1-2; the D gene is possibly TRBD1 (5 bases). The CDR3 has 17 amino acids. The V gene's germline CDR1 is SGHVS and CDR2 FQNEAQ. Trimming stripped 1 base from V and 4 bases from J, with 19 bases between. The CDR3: CASSLGGSGVGAYGYTF. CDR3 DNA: TGTGCCAGCAGCTTAGGGGGTTCGGGGGTGGGTGCCTATGGCTACACCTTC.

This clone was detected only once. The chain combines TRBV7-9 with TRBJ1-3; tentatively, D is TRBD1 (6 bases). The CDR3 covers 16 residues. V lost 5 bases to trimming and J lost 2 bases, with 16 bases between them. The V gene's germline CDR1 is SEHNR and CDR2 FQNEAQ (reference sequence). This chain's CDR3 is CASSPTRGQAGNTIYF. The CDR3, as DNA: TGTGCCAGCAGCCCCACACGGGGGCAGGCTGGAAACACCATATATTTT.